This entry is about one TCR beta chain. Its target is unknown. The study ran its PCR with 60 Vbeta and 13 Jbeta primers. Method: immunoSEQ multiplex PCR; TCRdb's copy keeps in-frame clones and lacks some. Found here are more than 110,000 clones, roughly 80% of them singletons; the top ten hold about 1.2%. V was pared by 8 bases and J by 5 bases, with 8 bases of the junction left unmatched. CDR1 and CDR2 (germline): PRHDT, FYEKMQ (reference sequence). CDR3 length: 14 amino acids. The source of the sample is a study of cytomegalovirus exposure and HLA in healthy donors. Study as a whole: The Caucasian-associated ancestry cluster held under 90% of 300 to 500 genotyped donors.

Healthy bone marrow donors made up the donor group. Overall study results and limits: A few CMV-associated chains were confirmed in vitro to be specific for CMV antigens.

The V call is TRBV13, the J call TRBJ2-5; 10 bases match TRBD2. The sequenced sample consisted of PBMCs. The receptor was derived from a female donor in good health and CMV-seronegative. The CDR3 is CASGSGSGRETQYF. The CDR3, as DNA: TGTGCCAGCGGGTCGGGTAGCGGGAGGGAGACCCAGTACTTC.